This is a list of T cell receptor beta chains from one sample in a study of blood T cell repertoires in COVID-19. Here immunoSEQ multiplex PCR was the method, and the copy in TCRdb shows in-frame clones only, minus some. The profile shows 270,000 or so clones, about 80% of them singletons. The sample comprised PBMCs or T cells enriched from blood (not recorded which). These receptors all come from a man aged 50 or older who had recovered from COVID-19. CDR3s include the opening cysteine and the closing phenylalanine or tryptophan. A D gene is named only where the DNA matches it firmly. Not all rows give a size; the values are once, few, many and, for expanded clones, a class.

clone_size	v_call	j_call	d_call	cdr3_nt	cdr3_aa
.	TRBV7-6	TRBJ2-5	TRBD1	TGTGCCAGCAGCCGTTCCGGACAGGCGCAAGAGACCCAGTACTTC	CASSRSGQAQETQYF
.	TRBV7-8	TRBJ2-5	TRBD2	TGTGCCAGCAGCTCGCCTTCGGGGGGGAGGGAGACCCAGTACTTC	CASSSPSGGRETQYF
.	TRBV6-4	TRBJ1-1	.	TGTGCCAGCCGCCGGACAGCCCCCTCGGGGACTGAAGCTTTCTTT	CASRRTAPSGTEAFF
.	TRBV5-4	TRBJ1-1	.	TGTGCCAGCACCACCGCTACGAAGAACACTGAAGCTTTCTTT	CASTTATKNTEAFF
few	TRBV3-1/TRBV3-2	TRBJ1-2	TRBD1	TGTGCCAGCAGCCATAAGACAGGGGGCGGGTATGGCTACACCTTC	CASSHKTGGGYGYTF
once	TRBV21-1	TRBJ2-2	.	TGTGCCAGCATCCAATCAAGCAGGACAGAAATCACCGGGGAGCTGTTTTTT	CASIQSSRTEITGELFF
once	TRBV28	TRBJ1-5	.	TGTGCCAGCAGTTCAACAAACCCAGGGCGCAATCAGCCCCAGCATTTT	CASSSTNPGRNQPQHF
once	TRBV7-6	TRBJ2-3	.	TGTGCCAGCAGCCCTGCGACAGGTACGCAGTATTTT	CASSPATGTQYF
few	TRBV21-1	TRBJ1-2	.	TGTGCCAGCAGCTGCACGGACAGGAAGTATGGCTACACCTTC	CASSCTDRKYGYTF
.	TRBV10-1	TRBJ1-5	.	TGCGCCAGCAGGAAGGGTCGAGGGGGGGGGCAGACAAATCAGCCCCAGCATTTT	CASRKGRGGGQTNQPQHF
.	TRBV27	TRBJ2-5	TRBD2	TGTGCCAGCAGTTTACTAGCGGGAGGAGAGACCCAGTACTTC	CASSLLAGGETQYF
.	TRBV3-1/TRBV3-2	TRBJ1-1	.	TGTGCCAGCAGCCACCAGGGTGCCGGAATAGCTTTCTTT	CASSHQGAGIAFF
once	TRBV5-1	TRBJ2-7	.	TGCGCCAGCAGCTTGACCCGAAGTGAGGACGAGCAGTACTTC	CASSLTRSEDEQYF
.	TRBV10-1	TRBJ2-7	TRBD1	TGCGCCAGCAGTGATGGGACAGGGGGGTCCTACGAGCAGTACTTC	CASSDGTGGSYEQYF
.	TRBV5-4	TRBJ1-1	.	TGTGCCAGCAGCCTGACAGGTGATGCCTCTGAAGCTTTCTTT	CASSLTGDASEAFF
.	TRBV5-8	TRBJ1-2	TRBD1	TGTGCCAGCAGCCCGGACAGGGGGTTAGGCGGCTACACCTTC	CASSPDRGLGGYTF
few	TRBV18	TRBJ1-5	TRBD1	TGTGCCAGCTCACCGGGGCAGGGGGAAGGACAGCCCCAGCATTTT	CASSPGQGEGQPQHF
once	TRBV11-3	TRBJ2-2	TRBD2	TGTGCCAGCAGCCCCGGTACTAGCGGGAGCAGGGGCACCGGGGAGCTGTTTTTT	CASSPGTSGSRGTGELFF
.	TRBV29-1	TRBJ1-2	.	TGCAGCGTTGAAGGACGGGGGGACTATGGCTACACCTTC	CSVEGRGDYGYTF
.	TRBV6-5	TRBJ2-7	.	TGTGCCAGCACCCGGACGGGAACCTACGAGCAGTACTTC	CASTRTGTYEQYF
.	TRBV19	TRBJ2-7	TRBD1	TGTGCCAGTAGCCCGGGACAGGGTGTTTATTCCTACGAGCAGTACTTC	CASSPGQGVYSYEQYF
.	TRBV16	TRBJ1-6	TRBD1	TGTGCCAGCAGCCAAAGGGGACAGACTTCACCCCTCCACTTT	CASSQRGQTSPLHF
.	TRBV9	TRBJ2-7	.	TGTGCCAGCAGCGTAGTAGGGTCATGGGGCGACGAGCAGTACTTC	CASSVVGSWGDEQYF
.	TRBV7-9	TRBJ2-7	.	TGTGCCAGCAGCTCATCGCAGGGGTGGTACGAGCAGTACTTC	CASSSSQGWYEQYF
.	TRBV4-3	TRBJ1-4	.	TGCGCCAGCAGCCAAGAGGCAGGGGTCTTACCTGAAAAACTGTTTTTT	CASSQEAGVLPEKLFF
.	TRBV27	TRBJ1-5	.	TGTGCCAGCAGTTTTACGGGTAGCAATCAGCCCCAGCATTTT	CASSFTGSNQPQHF
once	TRBV10-1	TRBJ1-6	.	TGCGCCAGCAGTGACCAGGCTGACTCACCCCTCCACTTT	CASSDQADSPLHF
few	TRBV6-6	TRBJ2-3	TRBD2	TGTGCCAGCAGTCGTGGGAGGGGACTTTCTAGCACAGATACGCAGTATTTT	CASSRGRGLSSTDTQYF
.	TRBV5-6	TRBJ1-5	.	TGTGCCAGCAGCTTCTGGGGCCTGCAGCCCCAGCATTTT	CASSFWGLQPQHF
.	TRBV2	TRBJ1-6	.	TGTGCCAGCTGTCCGGACAGTAATTTGTCACCCCTCCACTTT	CASCPDSNLSPLHF
few	TRBV10-3	TRBJ1-1	.	TGTGCCATCAGTGATTCAGCAGGAGGGAACACTGAAGCTTTCTTT	CAISDSAGGNTEAFF
.	TRBV29-1	TRBJ1-4	TRBD1	TGCAGCGTTGTCGGGACAGAGAAACTGTTTTTT	CSVVGTEKLFF
.	TRBV11-2	TRBJ2-7	.	TGTGCCAGCAGCTTAGGGACAGAGTTCTGGGAGCAGTACTTC	CASSLGTEFWEQYF
once	TRBV11-3	TRBJ1-4	TRBD1	TGTGCCAGCAGCTTAACCGACAGGGACGAAAAACTGTTTTTT	CASSLTDRDEKLFF
once	TRBV27	TRBJ1-1	.	TGTGCCAGCAGTCACAGGATGAACACTGAAGCTTTCTTT	CASSHRMNTEAFF
.	TRBV4-2	TRBJ2-2	TRBD2	TGTGCCAGCAGCTTTTCTCCGGGACTAGCGGGAGGGAACACCGGGGAGCTGTTTTTT	CASSFSPGLAGGNTGELFF
.	TRBV27	TRBJ2-1	TRBD2	TGTGCCAGCAGCGCCCCGGGAGGTCACAATGAGCAGTTCTTC	CASSAPGGHNEQFF
.	TRBV19	TRBJ1-5	TRBD1	TGTGCCAGTAGTTTGGGACAGGGTAACTTCCAGCCCCAGCATTTT	CASSLGQGNFQPQHF
once	TRBV5-1	TRBJ2-3	.	TGCGCCAGCAGCTTTGGGCATTCCTACAGTTCTAGCACAGATACGCAGTATTTT	CASSFGHSYSSSTDTQYF
.	TRBV11-2	TRBJ1-1	TRBD1	TGTGCCAGCAGCCCCAGATGGACAGGGGACACTGAAGCTTTCTTT	CASSPRWTGDTEAFF
.	TRBV21-1	TRBJ2-1	.	TGTGCCAGCAGCACTCGGGAGTTACTCTACAATGAGCAGTTCTTC	CASSTRELLYNEQFF
few	TRBV28	TRBJ1-2	TRBD1	TGTGCCAGCAGTTTCCCTTCCGGGACAGGGTATGGCTACACCTTC	CASSFPSGTGYGYTF
.	TRBV5-1	TRBJ1-2	.	TGCGCCAGCAGCTTGGAATGGGACACCACTAACTATGGCTACACCTTC	CASSLEWDTTNYGYTF
few	TRBV5-6	TRBJ1-1	.	TGTGCCAGCAGCTTACCTATGAACACTGAAGCTTTCTTT	CASSLPMNTEAFF